Listed here are 30 T cell receptor beta chains from one sample, sequenced in a study of T cells in Graves' hyperthyroidism and ophthalmopathy. TCR beta CDR3 sequences were amplified from RNA transcripts. TCR CDR3 underwent first-round RT-PCR with the HTBI primer set. MiXCR was run by TCRdb on the multiplex PCR reads, yielding one entry per CDR3 protein. The table lists 340,000 or so distinct CDR3 sequences, 18% of them singletons. The sequencing sample was made of blood. The receptors come from a woman aged 50 to 65 with Graves' hyperthyroidism.

The rearrangement joins TRBV4-1 to TRBJ1-2, with D possibly being TRBD1 (5 bases). The CDR3 extends over 14 amino acids. Trimming removed 0 bases at V and 6 bases at J, with 11 bases between. Germline V gene lookup returns CDR1 MGHRA and CDR2 YSYEKL. CDR3 in amino acids: CASSQDPGLDGYTF. CDR3 coding DNA: TGCGCCAGCAGCCAAGATCCGGGGCTGGATGGCTACACCTTC.

This clonotype was counted at least ten times. The chain couples TRBV6-2 or TRBV6-3 to TRBJ2-5; D might be TRBD2 (6 bases). The V gene's germline CDR1 is MNHEY and CDR2 SVGEGT. CDR3 length: 16 residues. The V end was cut by 4 bases, the J end by 5 bases, with 20 bases between. The CDR3, as DNA: TGTGCCAGCAGTTTTTCCTCGTGGGGGGTGCGGGAGACCCAGTACTTC. Translated, it gives CASSFSSWGVRETQYF.

The CDR3 DNA is TGTGCCAGCTCGCAGACAGGGGGAACCTATCAGCCCCAGCATTTT. Translation: CASSQTGGTYQPQHF. This sequence joins TRBV18 and TRBJ1-5; TRBD1 matches 9 bases. The CDR3 sequence is 15 residues long. After removal of 6 bases from V and 5 bases from J, the junction contained 8 bases not matched to a gene. Germline V gives CDR1 KGHSH, CDR2 LQKENI. The entire variable domain, with the rest obtained from reference TRBV18 and TRBJ1-5, is as follows: NAGVMQNPRHLVRRRGQEARLRCSPMKGHSHVYWYRQLPEEGLKFMVYLQKENIIDESGMPKERFSAEFPKEGPSILRIQQVVRGDSAAYFCASSQTGGTYQPQHFGDGTRLSIL.

This clonotype was observed a few times. The gene calls are TRBV19 and TRBJ1-2, with 9 bases aligning to TRBD1. The CDR3 spans 15 residues. Trimming at V came to 5 bases and at J to 4 bases, leaving 8 bases not matched to a gene. Germline CDR1 reads LNHDA; CDR2 reads SQIVND (reference sequence). CDR3 in amino acids: CASSLRTGVFYGYTF. Written as DNA, the CDR3 is TGTGCCAGTAGTCTACGGACAGGGGTTTTCTATGGCTACACCTTC.

There are many counts of this clonotype. This sequence joins TRBV3-1 and TRBJ2-5, with 10 bases identical to TRBD2. J gave up 5 bases and V 0 bases, and 12 bases lay outside the gene matches. Germline CDR1 and CDR2: LGHDT and YNNKEL (reference sequence). The CDR3 sequence is 18 residues long. CDR3 amino acids: CASSQDGQSGRALETQYF. CDR3 nucleotide sequence: TGTGCCAGCAGCCAAGACGGTCAGAGCGGGAGGGCCCTGGAGACCCAGTACTTC.

The chain recombines TRBV9 with TRBJ2-5, with TRBD2 matching 7 bases. The germline CDR1 and CDR2 sequences are SGDLS and YYNGEE. CDR3 length equals 15 residues. V lost 0 bases, J lost 2 bases, and 4 bases stayed unmatched. The CDR3 here is CASSVGLAAQETQYF. The CDR3, as DNA: TGTGCCAGCAGCGTAGGCCTAGCGGCACAAGAGACCCAGTACTTC. Variable domain in full (rest from reference TRBV9 and TRBJ2-5): DSGVTQTPKHLITATGQRVTLRCSPRSGDLSVYWYQQSLDQGLQFLIQYYNGEERAKGNILERFSAQQFPDLHSELNLSSLELGDSALYFCASSVGLAAQETQYFGPGTRLLVL.

This clonotype has just a few counts. This rearrangement joins TRBV28 to TRBJ1-2, with 8 bases aligning to TRBD1. V was clipped by 1 base and J by 3 bases; unmatched bases: 1. The CDR3 covers 14 residues. Germline V gene data show CDR1 as MDHEN and CDR2 as SYDVKM. This CDR3 is CASSLSGGDYGYTF. The DNA for the CDR3 is TGTGCCAGCAGTTTATCAGGGGGCGACTATGGCTACACCTTC.

The table lists this clonotype with many counts. CDR3 DNA sequence: TGTGCCAGCAGATTGACAGGGACGAACACTGAAGCTTTCTTT. This sequence encodes CASRLTGTNTEAFF. This rearrangement joins TRBV12-3 or TRBV12-4 to TRBJ1-1; 7 bases map to TRBD1. This CDR3 has 14 amino acids. V trimming: 6 bases; J trimming: 1 base; junction bases outside the gene matches: 5.

There are many counts of this clonotype. The chain is built from TRBV3-1 and TRBJ2-1, with 7 bases that match TRBD2. This CDR3 has 17 amino acids. Trimming cost V 2 bases and J 6 bases; bases outside gene matches: 13. From germline, CDR1 is LGHDT and CDR2 YNNKEL (reference sequence). The CDR3 sequence is CASSQLPGGSSFNEQFF. The CDR3 bases are TGTGCCAGCAGCCAACTCCCCGGCGGGAGTTCATTCAATGAGCAGTTCTTC.

This clonotype was seen a few times. The J gene is TRBJ1-6, the V gene TRBV12-3 or TRBV12-4; D might be TRBD1 (5 bases). Trimming pared 9 bases from V and 5 bases from J, leaving 17 bases between. The CDR3 has 15 residues. In DNA, the CDR3 is TGTGCCAGTTCGAGTGATAAAGGGGATAATTCACCCCTCCACTTT. Translating gives CASSSDKGDNSPLHF.

The table lists this clonotype with many counts. The chain employs TRBV5-1 and TRBJ2-7; TRBD2 might be the D (5 bases). CDR3 length: 12 residues. The V end lost 4 bases, the J end lost 0 bases, and 5 bases lay between the germline ends. In germline, CDR1 is SGHRS, CDR2 YFSETQ. The CDR3 DNA sequence: TGCGCCAGCAGCACTAGCTCCTACGAGCAGTACTTC. Translating gives CASSTSSYEQYF.

This clonotype was seen many times. The V and J genes are TRBV12-5 and TRBJ2-1; tentatively, D is TRBD1 (5 bases). Germline values: CDR1 LGHNT, CDR2 FRNRAP. The CDR3 has 15 amino acids. Trimming pared 6 bases from V and 7 bases from J, leaving 19 bases between. For the CDR3, the DNA is TGTGCTAGTGGCCCGCAGGGTGGCGAACGGAATGAGCAGTTCTTC. Translated: CASGPQGGERNEQFF.

This clonotype was counted a few times. The chain carries TRBV3-1 and TRBJ2-1; 9 bases line up with TRBD2. Per the germline V gene, CDR1 is LGHDT and CDR2 is YNNKEL (reference sequence). Germline trimming cut 1 base from V and 5 bases from J; bases unmatched to any gene: 18. The CDR3 length is 20 residues. The CDR3 nucleotides are TGTGCCAGCAGCCAAGCAGCTAGCGGGGACCCGGACATCTTCAACAATGAGCAGTTCTTC. Translation gives CASSQAASGDPDIFNNEQFF.

This clonotype was recorded at least ten times. The V call is TRBV18, the J call TRBJ1-2; D is unresolved. V lost 0 bases to trimming and J lost 4 bases, with 3 bases between them. From germline, CDR1 is KGHSH and CDR2 LQKENI. This CDR3 has 12 amino acids. CDR3 residues: CASSPPGYGYTF. The CDR3 DNA reads as TGTGCCAGCTCACCACCAGGCTATGGCTACACCTTC.

V is TRBV28 and J is TRBJ1-1; D gene ambiguous. The germline CDR1 and CDR2 sequences are MDHEN and SYDVKM. Trimming pared 4 bases from V and 4 bases from J, leaving 25 bases between. CDR3 size: 18 residues. CDR3 DNA: TGTGCCAGCAGTTCTTATCCTACCCTCGGACGAAGCGGCACTGAAGCTTTCTTT. Its protein is CASSSYPTLGRSGTEAFF.

This clonotype was found many times. The chain carries TRBV6-1 and TRBJ2-7; TRBD2 aligns across 11 bases. Germline V gene sequence: CDR1 MNHNS, CDR2 SASEGT. The CDR3 runs to 16 residues. V trimming: 4 bases; J trimming: 3 bases; junction bases outside the gene matches: 8. The CDR3 DNA follows: TGTGCCAGCAGTGGCTCATCCACTAGCGGGGGCTACGAGCAGTACGTC. It encodes CASSGSSTSGGYEQYV.

This clonotype was counted at least ten times. V and J are TRBV12-3 or TRBV12-4 and TRBJ1-3; 8 bases agree with TRBD1. CDR3 size: 15 residues. Germline trimming cut 6 bases from V and 4 bases from J; bases unmatched to any gene: 8. The CDR3, as DNA: TGTGCCAGCAGCCAAGGACAGGGTGAAGGAAACACCATATATTTT. It encodes CASSQGQGEGNTIYF.

Here the CDR3 reads CASSLDTSGNTIYF. Here the CDR3 DNA reads TGTGCCAGCAGCTTAGATACCTCTGGAAACACCATATATTTT. V gene TRBV7-9 combines with J gene TRBJ1-3; no reliable D call. V lost 1 base, J lost 0 bases, and 4 bases lay in between. Germline CDR1 reads SEHNR; CDR2 reads FQNEAQ (reference sequence). The CDR3 has 14 residues.

This clonotype was seen at least ten times. The chain combines TRBV7-8 with TRBJ2-3; D unresolved. This CDR3 is 13 amino acids long. Germline V gene sequence: CDR1 SGHVS, CDR2 FQNEAQ. As DNA, the CDR3 is TGTGCAACGTCATTGCGATCCGGGGATACGCAGTATTTT. This encodes CATSLRSGDTQYF.

This clonotype was seen many times. The chain couples TRBV20-1 to TRBJ2-1; 12 bases are a match to TRBD2. CDR3 size: 14 residues. Germline CDR1 is DFQATT and CDR2 is SNEGSKA (reference sequence). Trimming cost V 6 bases and J 8 bases; bases outside gene matches: 8. The CDR3 region is CSALTSGRFDEQFF. The CDR3 DNA sequence: TGCAGTGCGCTAACTAGCGGGAGGTTCGATGAGCAGTTCTTC.

The rearrangement links TRBV11-2 to TRBJ2-2; D is perhaps TRBD2 (5 bases). In germline, CDR1 is SGHAT, CDR2 FQNNGV. Trimming cost V 2 bases and J 7 bases, with 20 bases left between them. This CDR3 is built from 17 residues. CDR3 protein: CASSLKGPRRRDGELFF. DNA for the CDR3: TGTGCCAGCAGCTTAAAAGGGCCCCGGCGCCGGGACGGGGAGCTGTTTTTT.

This clonotype occurred many times. The chain employs TRBV20-1 and TRBJ1-2; unclear D gene. The germline V and J ends were trimmed by 4 bases and 4 bases, with 13 bases remaining between them. Germline CDR1 and CDR2: DFQATT and SNEGSKA (reference sequence). This CDR3 comprises 13 residues. The CDR3 reads CSAISVSGYGYTF. The CDR3 region has the DNA TGCAGTGCTATTTCAGTGAGTGGCTATGGCTACACCTTC.

This clonotype has a count of ten or more. The gene calls are TRBV6-1 and TRBJ1-2; D is perhaps TRBD1 (5 bases). Trimming took off 5 bases at V and 8 bases at J, with 21 bases between the two ends. Germline loops: CDR1 MNHNS, CDR2 SASEGT. This CDR3 has 15 residues. The CDR3 here is CASSQDLNLGVGYTF. In DNA form, the CDR3 reads TGTGCCAGCAGTCAAGATTTGAACTTGGGGGTCGGCTACACCTTC.

Here the CDR3 reads CSVGSLGRTNTNTEAFF. The CDR3 coding sequence is TGCAGCGTTGGGTCGTTGGGCAGGACGAATACGAACACTGAAGCTTTCTTT. The chain couples TRBV29-1 to TRBJ1-1; D unresolved. The CDR3 has 17 amino acids. The germline V gene encodes CDR1 SQVTM and CDR2 ANQGSEA. Trimming shortened V by 4 bases and J by 1 base, and 22 bases separated the two germline ends.

This clonotype occurred many times. The chain links TRBV28 to TRBJ1-2; D gene unclear. The germline V gene encodes CDR1 MDHEN and CDR2 SYDVKM. CDR3 size: 13 residues. V was pared by 5 bases and J by 5 bases, with 12 bases between. CDR3 protein: CASSPPVLYGYTF. In nucleotides, the CDR3 is TGTGCCAGCAGTCCCCCCGTGTTGTATGGCTACACCTTC.

This clonotype is labeled medium-sized. The V and J genes are TRBV28 and TRBJ2-7; a weak D match, TRBD2 (5 bases). This CDR3 has 12 amino acids. Germline CDR1 and CDR2: MDHEN and SYDVKM. The V and J ends lost 5 bases and 6 bases respectively, with 11 bases between them. CDR3 bases: TGTGCCAGCAGTCCACCCGCGGGCGAGCAGTACTTC. This translates into CASSPPAGEQYF.

In the case of this clonotype: Being one base from a much bigger clone, this may be a read error. The rearrangement uses TRBV27 and TRBJ2-1; D may be TRBD2 (6 bases). The CDR3 spans 12 residues. Per germline, CDR1 MNHEY and CDR2 SMNVEV (reference sequence). This CDR3 is CASRHGTGEQCF. DNA for the CDR3: TGTGCCAGCAGGCACGGGACTGGGGAGCAGTGCTTC.

A remark on this clonotype: A much larger clone differs from this one at a single base, so this may be a read error. The chain uses TRBV6-2 or TRBV6-3 and TRBJ1-2; 9 bases are a match to TRBD1. Looked up from germline, CDR1 is MNHEY and CDR2 is SVGEGT. The CDR3 sequence is 14 residues long. The CDR3 loop is CASRATGGDYSYTF. CDR3 coding DNA: TGTGCCAGCAGGGCGACAGGGGGGGACTATAGCTACACCTTC.

This chain joins TRBV4-1 and TRBJ2-1; 8 bases align to TRBD1. CDR3 size: 15 residues. The V and J ends lost 3 bases and 4 bases, in that order; junction bases with no gene match: 5. Germline loops: CDR1 MGHRA, CDR2 YSYEKL. The CDR3 loop is CASSHPGQAYNEQFF. The CDR3 DNA sequence: TGCGCCAGCAGCCACCCGGGACAGGCGTACAATGAGCAGTTCTTC.

With respect to this clonotype: Compared with germline, one end of the junction differs, possibly owing to a read error. The J gene is TRBJ2-7, the V gene TRBV2; 8 positions agree with TRBD2. This CDR3 is built from 14 residues. Germline lookup yields CDR1 SNHLY and CDR2 FYNNEI. CDR3 sequence reads: CVSSEGAGVYEQYF. CDR3 sequence (DNA): TGTGTCAGCAGTGAAGGAGCGGGAGTTTACGAGCAGTACTTC.